These T cell receptor beta chains were read from a single sample in a study of shared clonotypes between healthy human individuals. Profiling relied on immunoSEQ multiplex PCR, and the TCRdb table lists in-frame clones only, not all of them. This sample has 450,000 to 600,000 clones, with 79% found just once. The sequenced sample was PBMCs. All receptors come from a woman aged 40 to 50 in good health. Some clones in this sample may be carry-over from other donors' samples. CDR3s include the opening cysteine and the closing phenylalanine or tryptophan. The D gene is left open where the match is weak. Rows give clone size only sometimes, using once, few, many, or a class for an expanded clone.

abundance	v_gene	d_gene	j_gene	CDR3nt	CDR3aa
-	TRBV7-8	-	TRBJ2-5	TGTGCCAGCAGCTTAGCGCGAGAGACCCAGTACTTC	CASSLARETQYF
-	TRBV6-1	-	TRBJ1-3	TGTGCCAGCAGTGCCAGACCGGCCTACAGCTCTGGAAACACCATATATTTT	CASSARPAYSSGNTIYF
-	TRBV6-1	-	TRBJ1-1	TGTGCCAGCAGCTTAACCGGGGGGAACACTGAAGCTTTCTTT	CASSLTGGNTEAFF
many	TRBV10-3	-	TRBJ1-2	TGTGCCATCAGTGAGGACCCTAACTATGGCTACACCTTC	CAISEDPNYGYTF
-	TRBV7-3	-	TRBJ2-2	TGTGCCAGCAGCAAACTGGTCGCCGGGGAGCTGTTTTTT	CASSKLVAGELFF
once	TRBV28	-	TRBJ1-5	TGTGCCAGCAGAACAAGCAATCAGCCCCAGCATTTT	CASRTSNQPQHF
-	TRBV19	TRBD1	TRBJ1-2	TGTGCCAGTAGTACAATCGAGACAGGGGACTATGGCTACACCTTC	CASSTIETGDYGYTF
-	TRBV5-5	-	TRBJ2-2	TGTGCCAGCAGCTTGAATGGTGGCGGGGTTGCCGGGGAGCTGTTTTTT	CASSLNGGGVAGELFF
-	TRBV30	-	TRBJ2-5	TGTGCCTGGAATGGACAGAGGGAGACCCAGTACTTC	CAWNGQRETQYF
once	TRBV25-1	-	TRBJ2-3	TGTGCCAGCAGTGATCTAACTAGCACAGATACGCAGTATTTT	CASSDLTSTDTQYF
once	TRBV5-6	-	TRBJ1-4	TGTGCCAGCAGCCCCCCTCGAGGGAGAGGGAATGATGAAAAACTGTTTTTT	CASSPPRGRGNDEKLFF
few	TRBV10-3	TRBD2	TRBJ2-3	TGTGCCACCTCGAGCGGACTAGCGGGAGTAGATACGCAGTATTTT	CATSSGLAGVDTQYF
-	TRBV4-2	-	TRBJ1-3	TGTGCCAGCAGCCCCGATAGAAGGGTCGACTATGGAAACACCATATATTTT	CASSPDRRVDYGNTIYF
-	TRBV19	-	TRBJ1-1	TGTGCCAGTAACTGGGGGCGTGGCGCTGAAGCTTTCTTT	CASNWGRGAEAFF
-	TRBV11-2	TRBD2	TRBJ2-1	TGTGCCAGCAGCCCGGGGACTAGCGGGAGGATAGATGAGCAGTTCTTC	CASSPGTSGRIDEQFF
-	TRBV5-5	TRBD2	TRBJ2-7	TGTGCCAGCAGCATAGTCCTAGCGGGAGGGCCTTACGGTGGGGAGCAGTACTTC	CASSIVLAGGPYGGEQYF
-	TRBV28	-	TRBJ1-1	TGTGCCAGCAGTTTATACGATAGAAACACTGAAGCTTTCTTT	CASSLYDRNTEAFF
-	TRBV29-1	-	TRBJ2-7	TGCAGCGGAGGACGGAGTCGTGACTCCTACGAGCAGTACTTC	CSGGRSRDSYEQYF
-	TRBV7-2	-	TRBJ1-3	TGTGCCAGCAGTTTTCCATCGCGCGGAAATGGAAACACCATATATTTT	CASSFPSRGNGNTIYF
-	TRBV27	-	TRBJ2-1	TGTGCCAGCAAGCTCGGGGGTAGCTCCTACAATGAGCAGTTCTTC	CASKLGGSSYNEQFF
-	TRBV7-9	TRBD2	TRBJ2-7	TGTGCCAGCAGCTTAGGGAGACTAGCCACCCCTCGGCAGTACTTC	CASSLGRLATPRQYF
-	TRBV18	-	TRBJ2-7	TGTGCCAGCTCACCGGACTACTCTTACGAGCAGTACTTC	CASSPDYSYEQYF
-	TRBV7-6	-	TRBJ1-3	TGTGCCAGCAGCTCGCGGGACGGACGCTCTGGAAACACCATATATTTT	CASSSRDGRSGNTIYF
-	TRBV2	-	TRBJ1-3	TGTGCCAGCATGACGGATGGAAACACCATATATTTT	CASMTDGNTIYF
-	TRBV5-1	-	TRBJ2-7	TGCGCCAGCAGCTCCGAACAGGGATCCTACGAGCAGTACTTC	CASSSEQGSYEQYF
-	TRBV5-8	-	TRBJ1-1	TGTGCCAGCAGCCGGCGGGGGGGATCGGGCACTGAAGCTTTCTTT	CASSRRGGSGTEAFF
-	TRBV9	-	TRBJ1-4	TGTGCCAGCAGCGTAGCTACGACCGGGGCAGGGGCGGAAAAACTGTTTTTT	CASSVATTGAGAEKLFF
-	TRBV4-2	-	TRBJ1-5	TGTGCCAGCAGCCAAGAGAATCTCAATCAGCCCCAGCATTTT	CASSQENLNQPQHF
once	TRBV27	-	TRBJ1-5	TGTGCCAGCAGTTCCTACCTCGAAGCGGCTAGCAATCAGCCCCAGCATTTT	CASSSYLEAASNQPQHF
-	TRBV30	TRBD2	TRBJ2-2	TGTGCCTGGAGTTTACTAGCGAGGACCGGGGAGCTGTTTTTT	CAWSLLARTGELFF
-	TRBV27	-	TRBJ2-7	TGTGCCAGCAGCCCAACCTTTGTGCGGTCCTACGAGCAGTACTTC	CASSPTFVRSYEQYF
-	TRBV6-1	-	TRBJ1-1	TGTGCCAGCAGTGAAGCGCCCGAAGCGGCTGAAGCTTTCTTT	CASSEAPEAAEAFF
once	TRBV5-5	-	TRBJ2-7	TGTGCCAGCAGCTTTGGCGCAATACAGTCATCCTACGAGCAGTACTTC	CASSFGAIQSSYEQYF
-	TRBV5-4	-	TRBJ1-6	TGTGCCAGCAGCTCCGACTGGGGAACAGATTCACCCCTCCACTTT	CASSSDWGTDSPLHF
-	TRBV18	-	TRBJ1-5	TGTGCCAGCTCACCTGATAATCAGCCCCAGCATTTT	CASSPDNQPQHF
once	TRBV28	TRBD2	TRBJ2-3	TGTGCCAGCAGAGCGGGAGGCACAGATACGCAGTATTTT	CASRAGGTDTQYF
-	TRBV18	TRBD1	TRBJ2-5	TGTGCCAGCTCCGGACAGGGACAAAGAGAGACCCAGTACTTC	CASSGQGQRETQYF
-	TRBV10-3	TRBD2	TRBJ2-7	TGTGCCATCAGTGAGGGACTAGCGGGAGGCCCCTACGAGCAGTACTTC	CAISEGLAGGPYEQYF
-	TRBV7-3	TRBD1	TRBJ1-2	TGTGCCAGCAGCGCTGATGGGACAGTGAGTGGCTACACCTTC	CASSADGTVSGYTF
-	TRBV28	-	TRBJ2-3	TGTGCCAGCAGTTTACTCGACTCCTCGAGCACAGATACGCAGTATTTT	CASSLLDSSSTDTQYF
-	TRBV6-4	TRBD2	TRBJ2-1	TGTGCCAGCAGTGACCAAGCGGGGGAGGGGAATGAGCAGTTCTTC	CASSDQAGEGNEQFF
-	TRBV19	-	TRBJ2-7	TGTGCCAGTAGTAGGCAGGACTCCTCCTACGAGCAGTACTTC	CASSRQDSSYEQYF
-	TRBV29-1	TRBD2	TRBJ2-5	TGCAGCGTGGGGACTAGCGAGACCCAGTACTTC	CSVGTSETQYF
-	TRBV15	-	TRBJ1-2	TGTGCCACCAGCCGCAGGGAGACTGCCCGGGGCTACACCTTC	CATSRRETARGYTF
many	TRBV10-1	TRBD1	TRBJ2-7	TGCGCCAGCAGATGCCGGGACAGGGAGTTCTGCGAGCAGTACTTC	CASRCRDREFCEQYF
-	TRBV5-1	-	TRBJ2-5	TGCGCCAGCAGCTTGGGGCCCGGAGGGTACCAAGAGACCCAGTACTTC	CASSLGPGGYQETQYF
-	TRBV10-3	TRBD1	TRBJ2-6	TGTGCCATCCGGGACAGGGGGCCTATTTTCTCTGGGGCCAACGTCCTGACTTTC	CAIRDRGPIFSGANVLTF